The entry below gives a single TCR beta chain sequence along with its context. Germline CDR1 LNHDA, CDR2 SQIVND (reference sequence). V was clipped by 6 bases and J by 3 bases, with 18 bases between them. The CDR3 has 16 amino acids. Produced via immunoSEQ multiplex PCR; TCRdb's table is partial and in-frame only. The sample records some 470,000 clones, 70% to 80% being singletons. This entry comes from a study of shared clonotypes between healthy human individuals. This clonotype was sampled from a middle-aged woman in good health. Some clones in this sample may be carry-over from other donors' samples. The sample consisted of PBMCs. The rearrangement links TRBV19 to TRBJ1-5, with D unresolved. CDR3 coding DNA: TGTGCCAGTAGCCCCCGTGCGGTTAGGGACAATCAGCCCCAGCATTTT. This translates into CASSPRAVRDNQPQHF.